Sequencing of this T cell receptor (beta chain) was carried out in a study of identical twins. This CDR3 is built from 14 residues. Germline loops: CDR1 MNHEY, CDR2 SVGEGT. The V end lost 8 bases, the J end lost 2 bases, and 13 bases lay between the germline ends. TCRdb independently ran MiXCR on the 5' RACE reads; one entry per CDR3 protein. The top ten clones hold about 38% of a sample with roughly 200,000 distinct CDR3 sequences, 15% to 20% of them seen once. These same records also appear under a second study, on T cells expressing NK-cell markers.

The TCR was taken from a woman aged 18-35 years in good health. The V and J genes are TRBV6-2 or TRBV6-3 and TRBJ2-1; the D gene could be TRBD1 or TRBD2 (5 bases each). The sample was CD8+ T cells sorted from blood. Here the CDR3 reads CASSIEGTYNEQFF. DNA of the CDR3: TGTGCCAGCTCCATTGAGGGGACCTACAATGAGCAGTTCTTC.